This T cell receptor beta chain was captured in a study of regulatory T cells in long-lasting Graves disease. Relying on iRepertoire HTBI primers and Arm-PCR of CDR3 regions, the team built TCR beta libraries. Each CDR3 protein is one row after TCRdb ran MiXCR on the multiplex PCR reads. The sample lists about 350,000 distinct CDR3 sequences; about a sixth were seen once. Time point described: newly diagnosed GD, antithyroid drugs for less than 3 months. Making the TCR library involved RNA that had been extracted from PBMCs. This sample was also put to use in a study of T cells in Graves' hyperthyroidism and ophthalmopathy. Per that paper: The majority of expanded thyroid clonotypes above 0.001 also appeared in blood.

This specimen was peripheral blood mononuclear cells (PBMCs), taken at new diagnosis, from a patient treated with antithyroid drugs. This sequence was found in a man aged 35 to 55 with Graves disease.

This CDR3 is CASSQRSTGQGQPQHF. CDR3 in DNA: TGTGCCAGCAGCCAGAGGTCGACAGGGCAGGGCCAGCCCCAGCATTTT. The chain joins TRBV12-3 or TRBV12-4 to TRBJ1-5; 7 bases line up with TRBD1. CDR3 length: 16 residues. V was pared by 6 bases and J by 7 bases, with 15 bases of the junction left unmatched.